These 9 T cell receptor beta chains share one sample of origin, sequenced in a study of PD-1 blockade in classical Hodgkin lymphoma. Every single patient, without exception, relapsed after autologous stem cell transplantation, and brentuximab vedotin exposure varied. Data came from immunoSEQ multiplex PCR; TCRdb stores just in-frame clones and leaves some out. The top ten hold around 5% of the sample, which has 40,000 to 50,000 clones, approximately 90% seen once. The sequencing here drew on peripheral blood mononuclear cells (PBMCs), taken before the second cycle of nivolumab. The origin of the receptors is a human donor with classical Hodgkin lymphoma.

A single count supports this clone. The chain is built from TRBV6-1 and TRBJ1-4; weak D call: TRBD1 (5 bases). The germline V gene has CDR1 MNHNS and CDR2 SASEGT. The CDR3 is made up of 15 amino acids. V lost 2 bases and J 3 bases, leaving 10 bases between the germline ends. The CDR3 region is CASSEQPGSNEKLFF. CDR3 bases: TGTGCCAGCAGTGAACAGCCAGGGTCTAATGAAAAACTGTTTTTT.

This clone appeared a few times. The gene calls are TRBV14 and TRBJ2-4; 9 bases align to TRBD1. This CDR3 is built from 15 residues. Trimming took 3 bases from V and 12 from J; bases not matched to a gene: 12. Germline loops: CDR1 SGHDN, CDR2 FVKESK. The chain's CDR3 is CASSQTGQGRLGQYF. Written as DNA, the CDR3 is TGTGCCAGCAGCCAGACGGGACAGGGACGGTTGGGTCAGTACTTC.

This sequence joins TRBV6-5 and TRBJ2-3; D gene uncertain. Germline V CDR1 and CDR2: MNHEY, SVGAGI. Trimming cost V 4 bases and J 2 bases, with 10 bases left between them. There are 14 residues in the CDR3. CDR3 sequence: CASSSWAYTDTQYF. DNA for the CDR3: TGTGCCAGCAGTTCATGGGCCTACACAGATACGCAGTATTTT.

This clone was seen just once. The rearrangement joins TRBV19 to TRBJ2-5; perhaps TRBD1 as D (6 bases). Deletions cut 5 bases from V and 0 bases from J, with 13 bases between. The CDR3 has 15 amino acids. Germline V gives CDR1 LNHDA, CDR2 SQIVND (reference sequence). The CDR3 reads CASSLTRGNQETQYF. The DNA for the CDR3 is TGTGCCAGTAGTCTTACTAGGGGGAACCAAGAGACCCAGTACTTC.

The chain carries TRBV7-6 and TRBJ2-7; D is possibly TRBD1 (6 bases). V gave up 1 base and J gave up 0 bases, with 10 bases separating them. The CDR3 totals 15 residues. Germline CDR1 reads SGHVS; CDR2 reads FNYEAQ. The CDR3 reads CASSLVDSGSYEQYF. The CDR3 DNA follows: TGTGCCAGCAGCTTAGTGGACAGTGGCTCCTACGAGCAGTACTTC.

The V gene is TRBV4-3, the J gene TRBJ2-1; 9 nucleotides match TRBD1. The CDR3 length is 15 residues. Per germline, CDR1 LGHNA and CDR2 YSLEER. Germline trimming cut 0 bases from V and 7 bases from J; bases unmatched to any gene: 4. The CDR3 protein is CASSQEGTGRNEQFF. CDR3 coding DNA: TGCGCCAGCAGCCAAGAGGGGACAGGGAGGAATGAGCAGTTCTTC.

The chain combines TRBV4-3 with TRBJ1-4, with a tentative D call TRBD1 (5 bases). Germline-derived CDR1 and CDR2 are LGHNA and YSLEER. V lost 1 base and J lost 5, with 11 bases in between. The CDR3 runs 15 residues. CDR3 region: CASSQGRTQNEKLFF. The CDR3, as DNA: TGCGCCAGCAGCCAAGGCAGGACACAGAATGAAAAACTGTTTTTT.

The chain is built from TRBV6-5 and TRBJ1-1; D is uncertain. In germline, CDR1 is MNHEY, CDR2 SVGAGI. There are 14 residues in the CDR3. V gave up 2 bases and J gave up 0 bases, with 7 bases separating them. The CDR3 nucleotides are TGTGCCAGCAGTTACAGTGATGTGAACACTGAAGCTTTCTTT. The encoded protein is CASSYSDVNTEAFF.

The genes are TRBV6-5 and TRBJ1-1, with 8 bases fitting TRBD1. After removal of 6 bases from V and 7 bases from J, the junction contained 7 bases not matched to a gene. This CDR3 is built from 13 residues. Germline lookup yields CDR1 MNHEY and CDR2 SVGAGI. CDR3 in amino acids: CASRNRGNVEAFF. The CDR3 DNA follows: TGTGCCAGCAGGAACAGGGGGAACGTTGAAGCTTTCTTT.